The rows below give T cell receptor beta chains drawn from one sample of a study of human T cells and chemical hapten exposure. TCRdb re-called the RACE reads through MiXCR, storing one row per CDR3 protein. The table has about 57,000 distinct CDR3 sequences, around 9.3% seen once. The sequences come from whole blood, collected in connection with sensitization to the hapten diphenylcyclopropenone (DPC). These receptors were collected from a middle-aged woman with alopecia areata. Some clones in this sample may be carry-over from other donors' samples. CDR3s include the opening cysteine and the closing phenylalanine or tryptophan. D genes are given only for firm matches. Clone size is not always given. Where it is, it says once, few, many or a class for expanded clones.

j_call: TRBJ1-5
v_call: TRBV6-2/TRBV6-3
d_call: NA
clone_size: many
cdr3_length: 15
cdr3_aa: CASSAQGRSNQPQHF
cdr3_nt: TGTGCCAGCAGTGCTCAAGGCAGGAGCAATCAGCCCCAGCATTTT

j_call: TRBJ2-1
v_call: TRBV4-3
d_call: NA
clone_size: few
cdr3_length: 15
cdr3_aa: CASSQVASAYNEQFF
cdr3_nt: TGCGCCAGCAGCCAAGTTGCTAGCGCTTACAATGAGCAGTTCTTC

j_call: TRBJ1-5
v_call: TRBV28
d_call: NA
clone_size: many
cdr3_length: 16
cdr3_aa: CASSFVRQGFNQPQHF
cdr3_nt: TGTGCCAGCAGTTTTGTGCGGCAGGGATTCAATCAGCCCCAGCATTTT

j_call: TRBJ2-5
v_call: TRBV18
d_call: NA
clone_size: many
cdr3_length: 16
cdr3_aa: CASSPPIVAEQETQYF
cdr3_nt: TGTGCCAGCTCACCACCGATAGTAGCGGAACAAGAGACCCAGTACTTC

j_call: TRBJ1-5
v_call: TRBV28
d_call: NA
clone_size: few
cdr3_length: 12
cdr3_aa: CASRSLGQPQHF
cdr3_nt: TGTGCCAGCAGGAGCTTGGGCCAGCCCCAGCATTTT

j_call: TRBJ2-7
v_call: TRBV28
d_call: TRBD1
clone_size: NA
cdr3_length: 14
cdr3_aa: CASSFRTGAYEQYF
cdr3_nt: TGTGCCAGCAGTTTCCGGACAGGGGCCTACGAGCAGTACTTC

j_call: TRBJ2-6
v_call: TRBV12-3/TRBV12-4
d_call: NA
clone_size: many
cdr3_length: 15
cdr3_aa: CASSRDLYGANVLTF
cdr3_nt: TGTGCCAGCAGTAGGGACCTTTATGGGGCCAACGTCCTGACTTTC

j_call: TRBJ2-7
v_call: TRBV21-1
d_call: NA
clone_size: many
cdr3_length: 12
cdr3_aa: CASSTGAYEQYF
cdr3_nt: TGTGCCAGCAGTACGGGGGCTTACGAGCAGTACTTC

j_call: TRBJ1-3
v_call: TRBV11-1
d_call: NA
clone_size: few
cdr3_length: 12
cdr3_aa: CASSPTGNTIYF
cdr3_nt: TGTGCCAGCAGCCCTACCGGAAACACCATATATTTT

j_call: TRBJ1-1
v_call: TRBV6-1
d_call: TRBD1
clone_size: NA
cdr3_length: 13
cdr3_aa: CASRKPGGTEAFF
cdr3_nt: TGTGCCAGCAGGAAGCCAGGGGGCACTGAAGCTTTCTTT

j_call: TRBJ2-3
v_call: TRBV27
d_call: NA
clone_size: NA
cdr3_length: 14
cdr3_aa: CASSLKASTDTQYF
cdr3_nt: TGTGCCAGCAGTTTAAAGGCGAGCACAGATACGCAGTATTTT

j_call: TRBJ2-1
v_call: TRBV20-1
d_call: NA
clone_size: many
cdr3_length: 13
cdr3_aa: CSARIMLYNEQFF
cdr3_nt: TGCAGTGCTAGAATCATGCTCTACAATGAGCAGTTCTTC

j_call: TRBJ2-2
v_call: TRBV2
d_call: TRBD2
clone_size: many
cdr3_length: 14
cdr3_aa: CASGRDYTTGELFF
cdr3_nt: TGTGCCAGCGGCCGGGACTATACCACCGGGGAGCTGTTTTTT

j_call: TRBJ1-3
v_call: TRBV18
d_call: NA
clone_size: few
cdr3_length: 17
cdr3_aa: CASSPQLQGWSGNTIYF
cdr3_nt: TGTGCCAGCTCACCACAACTGCAGGGCTGGTCGGGAAACACCATATATTTT

j_call: TRBJ1-6
v_call: TRBV5-1
d_call: NA
clone_size: many
cdr3_length: 16
cdr3_aa: CASSLGPGEVASPLHF
cdr3_nt: TGCGCCAGCAGCTTGGGGCCCGGGGAAGTTGCCTCACCCCTCCACTTT

j_call: TRBJ2-7
v_call: TRBV20-1
d_call: TRBD2
clone_size: NA
cdr3_length: 18
cdr3_aa: CSAYTGAGGLLLTYEQYF
cdr3_nt: TGCAGTGCTTATACCGGCGCGGGGGGGCTACTTTTAACCTACGAGCAGTACTTC

j_call: TRBJ2-7
v_call: TRBV4-2
d_call: TRBD2
clone_size: many
cdr3_length: 14
cdr3_aa: CAFGPGIAGGEQYF
cdr3_nt: TGTGCCTTCGGCCCCGGGATAGCGGGGGGTGAGCAGTACTTC

j_call: TRBJ1-2
v_call: TRBV20-1
d_call: TRBD1
clone_size: few
cdr3_length: 18
cdr3_aa: CSARQEPGQGSSGYGYTF
cdr3_nt: TGCAGTGCTAGACAAGAACCGGGACAGGGGAGTTCGGGCTATGGCTACACCTTC

j_call: TRBJ2-3
v_call: TRBV29-1
d_call: TRBD2
clone_size: NA
cdr3_length: 14
cdr3_aa: CSVDGGGVTDTQYF
cdr3_nt: TGCAGCGTTGATGGCGGGGGGGTCACAGATACGCAGTATTTT

j_call: TRBJ2-3
v_call: TRBV2
d_call: NA
clone_size: many
cdr3_length: 14
cdr3_aa: CASRLTDYTDTQYF
cdr3_nt: TGTGCCAGCAGGCTGACGGATTACACAGATACGCAGTATTTT

j_call: TRBJ2-1
v_call: TRBV20-1
d_call: NA
clone_size: many
cdr3_length: 13
cdr3_aa: CSARDSNGNEQFF
cdr3_nt: TGCAGTGCTAGGGATAGCAATGGTAATGAGCAGTTCTTC

j_call: TRBJ2-7
v_call: TRBV28
d_call: TRBD1
clone_size: many
cdr3_length: 14
cdr3_aa: CASSPLQGAREQYF
cdr3_nt: TGTGCCAGCAGTCCGTTACAGGGGGCGCGGGAGCAGTACTTC

j_call: TRBJ2-2
v_call: TRBV24-1
d_call: NA
clone_size: many
cdr3_length: 12
cdr3_aa: CATSVASGELFF
cdr3_nt: TGTGCCACCAGTGTTGCGTCCGGGGAGCTGTTTTTT

j_call: TRBJ2-1
v_call: TRBV12-3/TRBV12-4
d_call: NA
clone_size: many
cdr3_length: 15
cdr3_aa: CASSSPRGGRYEQFF
cdr3_nt: TGTGCCAGCAGTTCCCCTAGGGGGGGGCGTTATGAGCAGTTCTTC

j_call: TRBJ2-7
v_call: TRBV5-6
d_call: NA
clone_size: NA
cdr3_length: 18
cdr3_aa: CASSLASTPGREAYEQYF
cdr3_nt: TGTGCCAGCAGCTTGGCATCAACACCGGGACGGGAAGCCTACGAGCAGTACTTC